The 2 T cell receptor beta chains in this list originate from one sample, sequenced in a study of shared T cell receptors in the human thymus (dated by TCRdb to the early 2020s). The method was the immunoSEQ multiplex PCR assay. Drawn from immuneACCESS, this table holds only the in-frame rearrangements with V and J called that TCRdb kept. Clones are partly lost; checked studies trace under half to an unresolved V gene and leave the rest unexplained. The sample data list 640,000 or so clones, and 87% of these were observed just once. The ten largest clonotypes hold 0.0094% of the sample. The data also belong to a second study, concerning human thymus T cells.

Sequencing was performed on thymocytes. All receptors derive from a boy in the first two years of life with a congenital heart defect. Donor details come from another sample of the same person, matched by shared clones.

V is TRBV25-1 and J is TRBJ2-2, with 14 bases identical to TRBD2. The CDR3 length is 16 residues. J gave up 6 bases and V 4 bases, and 4 bases lay outside the gene matches. CDR1 MGHDK and CDR2 SYGVNS come from the germline V gene. The CDR3 region has the DNA TGTGCCAGCAGTGCACCGGGACTAGCGGGGGCCGGGGAGCTGTTTTTT. It encodes CASSAPGLAGAGELFF.

The chain uses TRBV19 and TRBJ2-3; TRBD2 agrees at 7 bases. Germline V gene sequence: CDR1 LNHDA, CDR2 SQIVND (reference sequence). V was clipped by 2 bases and J by 1 base; unmatched bases: 3. The CDR3 has 15 residues. The CDR3 protein is CASSIRLAGTDTQYF. In DNA form, the CDR3 reads TGTGCCAGTAGTATAAGGCTAGCGGGCACAGATACGCAGTATTTT. Together with reference TRBV19 and TRBJ2-3, the CDR3 gives the full variable domain: DGGITQSPKYLFRKEGQNVTLSCEQNLNHDAMYWYRQDPGQGLRLIYYSQIVNDFQKGDIAEGYSVSREKKESFPLTVTSAQKNPTAFYLCASSIRLAGTDTQYFGPGTRLTVL.